This is a list of T cell receptor beta chains from one sample in a study of control samples from healthy donors and cancer patients. Measured with immunoSEQ multiplex PCR; TCRdb has only the in-frame clones, and not every one. Among about 44,000 clones listed, about 75% were seen once. Sample: formalin-fixed, paraffin-embedded tissue. These receptors were taken from a male donor with melanoma. Each CDR3 is given with its conserved first and last residue.

cdr3_aa v_call
CAWSKSSGNTIYF TRBV30
CASSSWWAGGSYEQYF TRBV6-7
CAISESTYEQYF TRBV10-3
CASSHTGAEQPQHF TRBV18
CAIKGTNEKLFF TRBV10-3
CASSLEVASGSPSLETQYF TRBV7-2
CAWRPDSTNQPQHF TRBV30
CASRGSYEQYF TRBV5-1
CASSDIADEETQYF TRBV19
CATQRLIGDTQYF TRBV15
CASSLDPGESRTQYF TRBV7-8
CASSGARYEQYF TRBV19
CASSLDEGGEQYF TRBV5-6
CAWSDRLLAGNEQFF TRBV30
CATSRGWGANYEQYF TRBV15
CAISESMVGSSYNEQFF TRBV10-3
CATSAGYGYTF TRBV24-1
CASSDRGGTQYF TRBV19
CASSLVNQETQYF TRBV28
CASSDLANPSHEQYF TRBV25-1
CASSTRQGDNEKLFF TRBV7-9
CASSQTGGHSPLHF TRBV4-1
CASSLGVRNTEAFF TRBV28
CASSLRQPGRYGYTF TRBV5-6
CASSIPGTSGSGTDTQYF TRBV28
CASRTGQLTFF TRBV6-5
CATSAGTGVLSYTF TRBV24-1
CASTETGGSMYEQYF TRBV10-2
CASSLAGQTLNTEAFF TRBV11-2
CASSLSLGTGLFYNEQFF TRBV13
CASSDWGLAQGGRTGELFF TRBV6-1
CASGRQGSYGYTF TRBV10-2
CASSFLGSPSGQFF TRBV7-8
CSVNNGQENYGYTF TRBV29-1
CASSPIAGSGIETQYF TRBV14
CASSATGFTDTQYF TRBV9
CATTGDRVNTDTQYF TRBV19
CASLNTEAFF TRBV6-4
CASSEGASEQYF TRBV2
CASSPGASGLYEQYF TRBV6-5